A single sample is the source of the 17 T cell receptor beta chains below, sequenced in a study of cytomegalovirus exposure and HLA in healthy donors. The PCR contained 60 Vbeta and 13 Jbeta primers. Using immunoSEQ multiplex PCR, the repertoire was profiled, and TCRdb retains in-frame clones only, with some absent. The top ten clones hold about 1.6% of a sample with more than 150,000 clones, under 85% of them seen once. The sequencing input was PBMCs. Receptor source: a man aged 50 to 60 in good health and CMV-seronegative.

This clone appeared once. J is TRBJ1-4 and V is TRBV5-4, with D maybe TRBD1 (6 bases). The germline CDR1 and CDR2 sequences are SGHNT and YYREEE (reference sequence). V shed 4 bases and J shed 4 bases, with 17 bases lying between them. CDR3 size: 16 residues. In nucleotides, the CDR3 is TGTGCCAGCAGCGCACAGGGACCGGAGGTTAATGAAAAACTGTTTTTT. The encoded protein is CASSAQGPEVNEKLFF.

This clone has a handful of counts. The chain employs TRBV4-1 and TRBJ2-1; perhaps TRBD1 as D (6 bases). Between the trimmed V and J ends, which lost 1 base and 1 base, there was a span of 11 bases. From germline, CDR1 is MGHRA and CDR2 YSYEKL. The CDR3 has 16 amino acids. The CDR3 coding sequence is TGCGCCAGCAGCCAAGCGTTGGACAGTTCCTACAATGAGCAGTTCTTC. Protein product: CASSQALDSSYNEQFF.

The chain has TRBV25-1 and TRBJ2-6; unclear D gene. This CDR3 is built from 14 residues. V was clipped by 6 bases and J by 1 base, with 7 bases between them. Germline V gene lookup returns CDR1 MGHDK and CDR2 SYGVNS. CDR3 loop: CASRFSSGANVLTF. In DNA form, the CDR3 reads TGTGCCAGCAGATTTAGTTCTGGGGCCAACGTCCTGACTTTC.

This clone has only one observation. The chain employs TRBV27 and TRBJ2-5, with D possibly TRBD1 on 6 matching bases. The CDR3 length is 14 residues. Germline V gene sequence: CDR1 MNHEY, CDR2 SMNVEV (reference sequence). Deletions cut 6 bases from V and 1 base from J, with 12 bases between. CDR3 amino acids: CASRDNRAQETQYF. CDR3 nucleotide sequence: TGTGCCAGCAGGGATAACAGGGCCCAAGAGACCCAGTACTTC.

With respect to this clone: The identical CDR3 is also encoded by other nucleotide sequences in the sample. The chain links TRBV5-1 to TRBJ2-7, with D possibly matching TRBD1 (6 bases). The germline CDR1 and CDR2 sequences are SGHRS and YFSETQ. The CDR3 runs to 14 residues. V lost 2 bases and J 0 bases, leaving 9 bases between the germline ends. The CDR3 region is CASSLGGSSYEQYF. For the CDR3, the DNA is TGCGCCAGCAGCTTAGGGGGAAGCTCCTACGAGCAGTACTTC.

This clone was recorded only once. V gene TRBV6-6 combines with J gene TRBJ2-1, with TRBD2 matching over 10 bases. The CDR3 has 15 residues. Germline trimming cut 5 bases from V and 4 bases from J; bases unmatched to any gene: 5. The germline V gene has CDR1 MNHNY and CDR2 SVGAGI (reference sequence). The CDR3 nucleotides read TGTGCCAGCAGTCCCAGCGGGAGGGTATACAATGAGCAGTTCTTC. This translates into CASSPSGRVYNEQFF.

The chain recombines TRBV7-9 with TRBJ2-7; D is unclear. The V gene's germline CDR1 is SEHNR and CDR2 FQNEAQ (reference sequence). V was cut by 1 base and J by 3 bases, with 4 bases left in between. This CDR3 is 12 amino acids long. The CDR3 is CASSLDNYEQYF. The CDR3 nucleotides read TGTGCCAGCAGCTTAGACAACTACGAGCAGTACTTC.

This chain connects TRBV28 to TRBJ2-7, with 7 bases that match TRBD1. Trimming cost V 7 bases and J 1 base; bases outside gene matches: 10. CDR3 size: 15 residues. CDR1 is MDHEN, CDR2 SYDVKM, per germline. CDR3 loop: CASTEGQTLSYEQYF. The CDR3 DNA sequence: TGTGCCAGCACCGAGGGACAGACGCTATCCTACGAGCAGTACTTC.

This chain connects TRBV19 to TRBJ1-2; D remains unclear. Germline assignment: CDR1 LNHDA and CDR2 SQIVND (reference sequence). This CDR3 comprises 12 residues. Deletions cut 3 bases from V and 7 bases from J, with 9 bases between. The CDR3 sequence is CASSIGDGGYTF. CDR3 DNA: TGTGCCAGTAGTATTGGAGACGGTGGCTACACCTTC.

CDR3 residues: CASRLQGAGANVLTF. CDR3 sequence (DNA): TGTGCCAGCAGACTACAGGGTGCTGGGGCCAACGTCCTGACTTTC. The chain combines TRBV6-1 with TRBJ2-6, with D possibly TRBD1 on 6 matching bases. With 6 bases removed from V and 2 bases from J, the gap between germline ends came to 11 bases. The CDR3 contains 15 residues. Germline loops: CDR1 MNHNS, CDR2 SASEGT.

The chain combines TRBV5-1 with TRBJ2-3; D unclear. Per the germline V gene, CDR1 is SGHRS and CDR2 is YFSETQ. CDR3 size: 11 residues. Trimming cost V 2 bases and J 4 bases, with 2 bases left between them. CDR3: CASSFADTQYF. DNA for the CDR3: TGCGCCAGCAGCTTCGCAGATACGCAGTATTTT.

This rearrangement joins TRBV7-3 to TRBJ2-3; 9 bases fit TRBD2. Losses at the gene ends were 5 bases for V and 4 bases for J; bases not matched to a gene: 4. This CDR3 is built from 14 residues. Germline assignment: CDR1 SGHTA and CDR2 FQGTGA. The CDR3 sequence: CASSPGLAADTQYF. As DNA, the CDR3 is TGTGCCAGCAGCCCGGGACTAGCAGCAGATACGCAGTATTTT.

The chain is built from TRBV5-1 and TRBJ2-7; a possible D gene is TRBD1 (6 bases). The V end lost 4 bases, the J end lost 3 bases, and 14 bases lay between the germline ends. The CDR3 has 14 amino acids. Germline V gene sequence: CDR1 SGHRS, CDR2 YFSETQ. CDR3 sequence (DNA): TGCGCCAGCAGCCGGACAGTCAGCGACTACGAGCAGTACTTC. It encodes CASSRTVSDYEQYF.

V gene TRBV7-8 combines with J gene TRBJ2-2; 11 nucleotides align to TRBD2. CDR3 length: 16 residues. Germline CDR1 SGHVS, CDR2 FQNEAQ. The V and J ends lost 2 bases and 5 bases, in that order; junction bases with no gene match: 4. This CDR3 is CASSLLAGGRTGELFF. Written as DNA, the CDR3 is TGTGCCAGCAGCTTATTAGCGGGGGGGCGTACCGGGGAGCTGTTTTTT.

The rearrangement joins TRBV18 to TRBJ2-1, with D perhaps TRBD1 (6 bases). Trimming removed 2 bases at V and 7 bases at J, with 15 bases between. CDR1 is KGHSH and CDR2 is LQKENI in the germline V gene. This CDR3 is built from 15 residues. CDR3 loop: CASSPNRVNWNEQFF. The CDR3, as DNA: TGTGCCAGCTCACCAAACAGGGTCAATTGGAATGAGCAGTTCTTC.

V is TRBV2 and J is TRBJ1-2; 8 nucleotides align to TRBD1. Germline V CDR1 and CDR2: SNHLY, FYNNEI. V was clipped by 3 bases and J by 5 bases; unmatched bases: 2. The length of the CDR3 is 13 residues. CDR3 protein: CASSEDRAYGYTF. Written as DNA, the CDR3 is TGTGCCAGCAGTGAGGACAGGGCGTATGGCTACACCTTC.

The rearrangement joins TRBV4-2 to TRBJ2-7, with a tentative D call TRBD2 (5 bases). The germline CDR1 and CDR2 sequences are LGHNA and YNFKEQ. This CDR3 is 14 amino acids long. Between the trimmed V and J ends, which lost 1 base and 2 bases, there was a span of 9 bases. The chain's CDR3 is CASSQALATYEQYF. Here the CDR3 DNA reads TGTGCCAGCAGCCAAGCCCTAGCTACCTACGAGCAGTACTTC.